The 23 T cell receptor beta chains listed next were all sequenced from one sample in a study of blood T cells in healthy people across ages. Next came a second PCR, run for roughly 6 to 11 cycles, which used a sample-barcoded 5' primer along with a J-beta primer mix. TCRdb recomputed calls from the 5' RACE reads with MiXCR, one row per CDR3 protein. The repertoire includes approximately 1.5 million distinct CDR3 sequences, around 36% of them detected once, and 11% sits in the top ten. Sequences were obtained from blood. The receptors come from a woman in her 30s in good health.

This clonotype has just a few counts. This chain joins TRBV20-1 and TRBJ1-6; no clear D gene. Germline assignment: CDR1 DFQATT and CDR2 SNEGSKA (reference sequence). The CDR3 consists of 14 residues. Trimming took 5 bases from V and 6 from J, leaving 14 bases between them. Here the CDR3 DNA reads TGCAGTGCTCCGCCGGGAAGAGCTAATTCACCCCTCCACTTT. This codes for CSAPPGRANSPLHF.

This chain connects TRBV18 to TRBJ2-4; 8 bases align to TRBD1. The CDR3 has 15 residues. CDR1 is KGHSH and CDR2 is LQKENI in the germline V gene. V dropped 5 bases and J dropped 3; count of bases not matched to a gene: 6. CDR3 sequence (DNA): TGTGCCAGCTCAGGGGACAGGTCGGACAAAAACATTCAGTACTTC. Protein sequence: CASSGDRSDKNIQYF.

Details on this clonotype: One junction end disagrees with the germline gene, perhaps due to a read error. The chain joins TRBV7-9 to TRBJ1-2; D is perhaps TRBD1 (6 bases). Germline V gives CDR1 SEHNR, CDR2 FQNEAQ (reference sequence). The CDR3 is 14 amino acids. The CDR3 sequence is CASNPGVSNYGYIF. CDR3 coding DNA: TGTGCCAGCAACCCAGGGGTCTCTAACTATGGCTACATCTTC. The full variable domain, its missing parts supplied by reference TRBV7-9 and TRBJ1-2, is DTGVSQNPRHKITKRGQNVTFRCDPISEHNRLYWYRQTLGQGPEFLTYFQNEAQLEKSRLLSDRFSAERPKGSFSTLEIQRTEQGDSAMYLCASNPGVSNYGYIFGSGTRLTVV.

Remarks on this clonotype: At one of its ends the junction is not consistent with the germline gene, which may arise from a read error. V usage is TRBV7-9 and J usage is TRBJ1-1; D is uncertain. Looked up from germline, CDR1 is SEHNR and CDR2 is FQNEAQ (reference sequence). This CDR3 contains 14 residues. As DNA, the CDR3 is TGTGTCAGCAGCTTAGTGCAAGTGAACACTGAAGCTTTCTTT. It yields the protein CVSSLVQVNTEAFF.

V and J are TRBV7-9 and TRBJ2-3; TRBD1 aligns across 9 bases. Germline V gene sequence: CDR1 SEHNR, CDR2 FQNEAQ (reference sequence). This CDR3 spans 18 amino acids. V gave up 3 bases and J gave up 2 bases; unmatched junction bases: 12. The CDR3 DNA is TGTGCCAGCAGCTTCGTGGGTCCGCGGACAGGGGTCACAGATACGCAGTATTTT. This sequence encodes CASSFVGPRTGVTDTQYF.

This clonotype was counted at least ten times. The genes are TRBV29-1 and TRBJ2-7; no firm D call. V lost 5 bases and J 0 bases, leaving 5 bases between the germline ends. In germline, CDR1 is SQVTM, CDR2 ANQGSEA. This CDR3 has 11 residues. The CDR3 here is CSVIVSYEQYF. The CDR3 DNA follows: TGCAGCGTTATAGTCTCCTACGAGCAGTACTTC.

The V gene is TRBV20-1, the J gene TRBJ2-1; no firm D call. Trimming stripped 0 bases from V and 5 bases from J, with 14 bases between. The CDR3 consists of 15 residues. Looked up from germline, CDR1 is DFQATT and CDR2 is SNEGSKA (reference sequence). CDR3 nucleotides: TGCAGTGCTAGAGACGACCAGCAGATAAACAATGAGCAGTTCTTC. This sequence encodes CSARDDQQINNEQFF.

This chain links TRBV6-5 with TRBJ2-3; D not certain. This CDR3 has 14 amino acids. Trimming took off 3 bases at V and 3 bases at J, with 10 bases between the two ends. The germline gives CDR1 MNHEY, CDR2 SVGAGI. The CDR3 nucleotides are TGTGCCAGCAGTTATAGGGCCAGGACAGATACGCAGTATTTT. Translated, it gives CASSYRARTDTQYF.

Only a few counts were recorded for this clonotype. As DNA, the CDR3 is TGCGCCAGCAGCCAGTCCCTAGCGGGGGGCTATCAAGAGACCCAGTACTTC. It yields the protein CASSQSLAGGYQETQYF. The rearrangement joins TRBV4-1 to TRBJ2-5; 11 bases are a match to TRBD2. V was clipped by 3 bases and J by 2 bases; unmatched bases: 8. This CDR3 is built from 17 residues. CDR1 and CDR2 from the germline V gene are MGHRA and YSYEKL.

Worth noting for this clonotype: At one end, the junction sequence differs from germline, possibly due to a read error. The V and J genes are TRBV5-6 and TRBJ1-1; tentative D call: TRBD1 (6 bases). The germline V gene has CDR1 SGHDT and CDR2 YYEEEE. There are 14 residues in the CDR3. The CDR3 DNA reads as TGTGCCAGCAGCAAGGGGGGCAGCTACACTGAAACTTTCTTT. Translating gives CASSKGGSYTETFF.

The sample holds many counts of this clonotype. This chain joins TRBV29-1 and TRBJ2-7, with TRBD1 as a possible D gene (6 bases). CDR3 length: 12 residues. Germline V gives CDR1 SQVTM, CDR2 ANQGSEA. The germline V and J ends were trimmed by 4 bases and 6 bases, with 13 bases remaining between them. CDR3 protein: CSVGEQGGEQYF. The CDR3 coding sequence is TGCAGCGTTGGGGAACAGGGCGGCGAGCAGTACTTC.

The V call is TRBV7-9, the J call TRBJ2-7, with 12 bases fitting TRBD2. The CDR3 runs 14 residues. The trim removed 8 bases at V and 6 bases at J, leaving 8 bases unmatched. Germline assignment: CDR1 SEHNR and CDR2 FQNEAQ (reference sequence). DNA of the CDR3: TGTGCCAGCGGCTCTAGCGGGAGGGCCGCCGAGCAGTACTTC. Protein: CASGSSGRAAEQYF. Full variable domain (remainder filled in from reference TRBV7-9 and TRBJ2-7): DTGVSQNPRHKITKRGQNVTFRCDPISEHNRLYWYRQTLGQGPEFLTYFQNEAQLEKSRLLSDRFSAERPKGSFSTLEIQRTEQGDSAMYLCASGSSGRAAEQYFGPGTRLTVT.

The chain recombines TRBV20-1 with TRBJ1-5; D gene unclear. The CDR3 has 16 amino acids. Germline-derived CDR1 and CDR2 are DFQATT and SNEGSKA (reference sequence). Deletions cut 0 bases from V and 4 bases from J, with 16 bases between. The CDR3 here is CSARDLTRSGNQPQHF. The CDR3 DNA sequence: TGCAGTGCTAGAGATCTCACCCGCTCGGGGAATCAGCCCCAGCATTTT.

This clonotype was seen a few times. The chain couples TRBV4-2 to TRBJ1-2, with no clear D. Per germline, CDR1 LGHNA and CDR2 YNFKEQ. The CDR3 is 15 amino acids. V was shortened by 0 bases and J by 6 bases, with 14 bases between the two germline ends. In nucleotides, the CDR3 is TGTGCCAGCAGCCAAGATCTTGGGGTAGTGGATGGCTACACCTTC. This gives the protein CASSQDLGVVDGYTF.

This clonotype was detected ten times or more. In DNA, the CDR3 is TGCAGTGCTAGTTTTGGCGGGAGTAGGAATGAGCAGTTCTTC. Translating gives CSASFGGSRNEQFF. The V gene is TRBV20-1, the J gene TRBJ2-1, with 7 bases fitting TRBD2. V lost 3 bases to trimming and J lost 7 bases; unmatched junction nucleotides: 9. The CDR3 length is 14 residues. In germline, CDR1 is DFQATT, CDR2 SNEGSKA (reference sequence).

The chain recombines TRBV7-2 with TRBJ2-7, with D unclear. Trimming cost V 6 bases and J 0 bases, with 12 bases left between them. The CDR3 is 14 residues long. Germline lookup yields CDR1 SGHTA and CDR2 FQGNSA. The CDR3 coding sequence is TGTGCCAGCAGTCGCATTACATACTCCTACGAGCAGTACTTC. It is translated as CASSRITYSYEQYF.

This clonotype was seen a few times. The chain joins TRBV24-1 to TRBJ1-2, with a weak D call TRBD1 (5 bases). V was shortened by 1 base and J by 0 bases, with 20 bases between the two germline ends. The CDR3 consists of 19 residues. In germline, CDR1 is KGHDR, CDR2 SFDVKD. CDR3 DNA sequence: TGTGCCACCAGTGATTTCGCTCGGGACGGCCGTAGTTCTAACTATGGCTACACCTTC. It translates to CATSDFARDGRSSNYGYTF.

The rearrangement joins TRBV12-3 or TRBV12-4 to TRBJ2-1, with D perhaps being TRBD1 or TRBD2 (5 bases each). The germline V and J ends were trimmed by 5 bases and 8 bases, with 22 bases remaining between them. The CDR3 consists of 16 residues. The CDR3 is CASSLNLRERFDEQFF. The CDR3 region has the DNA TGTGCCAGCAGTCTCAACCTCAGGGAGCGGTTTGATGAGCAGTTCTTC.

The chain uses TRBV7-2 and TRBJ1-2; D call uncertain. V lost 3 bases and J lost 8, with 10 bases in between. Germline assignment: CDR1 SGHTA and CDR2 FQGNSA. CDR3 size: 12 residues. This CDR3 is CASSFTIWGYTF. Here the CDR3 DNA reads TGTGCCAGCAGCTTCACCATATGGGGCTACACCTTC.

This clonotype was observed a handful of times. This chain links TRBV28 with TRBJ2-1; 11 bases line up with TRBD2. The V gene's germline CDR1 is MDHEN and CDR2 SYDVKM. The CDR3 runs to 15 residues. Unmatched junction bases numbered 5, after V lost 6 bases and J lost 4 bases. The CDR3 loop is CASRGGLAEYNEQFF. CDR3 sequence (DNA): TGTGCCAGCAGAGGGGGACTAGCGGAGTACAATGAGCAGTTCTTC.

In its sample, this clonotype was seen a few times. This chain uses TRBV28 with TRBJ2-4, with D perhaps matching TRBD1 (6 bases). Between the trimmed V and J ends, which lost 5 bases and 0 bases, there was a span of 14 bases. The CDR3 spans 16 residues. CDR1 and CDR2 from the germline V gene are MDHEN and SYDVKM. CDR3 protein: CASSLTGEIAKNIQYF. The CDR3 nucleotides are TGTGCCAGCAGTCTGACAGGCGAGATAGCCAAAAACATTCAGTACTTC.

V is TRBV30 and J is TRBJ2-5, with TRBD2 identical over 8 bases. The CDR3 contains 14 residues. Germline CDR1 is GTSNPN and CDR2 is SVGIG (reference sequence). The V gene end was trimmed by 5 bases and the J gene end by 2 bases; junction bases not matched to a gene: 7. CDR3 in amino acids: CAWGRGVGQETQYF. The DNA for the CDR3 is TGTGCCTGGGGGCGGGGGGTTGGTCAAGAGACCCAGTACTTC. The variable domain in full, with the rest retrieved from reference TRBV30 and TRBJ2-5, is SQTIHQWPATLVQPVGSPLSLECTVEGTSNPNLYWYRQAAGRGLQLLFYSVGIGQISSEVPQNLSASRPQDRQFILSSKKLLLSDSGFYLCAWGRGVGQETQYFGPGTRLLVL.

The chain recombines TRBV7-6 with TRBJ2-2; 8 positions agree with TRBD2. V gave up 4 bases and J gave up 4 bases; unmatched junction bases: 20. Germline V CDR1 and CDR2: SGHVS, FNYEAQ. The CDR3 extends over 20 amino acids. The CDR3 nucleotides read TGTGCCAGCAGCTACAATCCGGGACTAGGGGTTAGGGGCAGCACCGGGGAGCTGTTTTTT. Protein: CASSYNPGLGVRGSTGELFF.